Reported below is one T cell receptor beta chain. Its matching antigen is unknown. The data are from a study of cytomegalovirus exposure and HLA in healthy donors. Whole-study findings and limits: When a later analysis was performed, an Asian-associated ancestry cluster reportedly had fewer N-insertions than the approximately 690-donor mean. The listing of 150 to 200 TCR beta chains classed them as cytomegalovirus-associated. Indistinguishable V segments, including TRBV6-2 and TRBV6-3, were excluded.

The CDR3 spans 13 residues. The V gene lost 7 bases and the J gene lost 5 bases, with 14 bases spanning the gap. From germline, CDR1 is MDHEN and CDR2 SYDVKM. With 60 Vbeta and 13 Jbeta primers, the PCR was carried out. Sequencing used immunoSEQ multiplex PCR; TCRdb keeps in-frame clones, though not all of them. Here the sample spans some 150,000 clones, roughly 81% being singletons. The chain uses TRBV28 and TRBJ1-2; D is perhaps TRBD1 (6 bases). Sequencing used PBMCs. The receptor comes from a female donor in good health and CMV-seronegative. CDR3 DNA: TGTGCCAGCACGGGGGGCAGGGGATATGGCTACACCTTC. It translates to CASTGGRGYGYTF.